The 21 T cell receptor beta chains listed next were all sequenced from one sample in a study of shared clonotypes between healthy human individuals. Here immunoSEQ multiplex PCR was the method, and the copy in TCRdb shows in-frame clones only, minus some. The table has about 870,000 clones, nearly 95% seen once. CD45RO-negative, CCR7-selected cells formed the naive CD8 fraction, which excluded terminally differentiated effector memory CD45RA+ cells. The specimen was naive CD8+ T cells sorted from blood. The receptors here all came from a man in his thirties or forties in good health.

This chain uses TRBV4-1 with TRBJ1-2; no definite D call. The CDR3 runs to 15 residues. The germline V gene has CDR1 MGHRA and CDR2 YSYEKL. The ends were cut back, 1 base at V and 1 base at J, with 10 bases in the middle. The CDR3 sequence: CASSQVSGINYGYTF. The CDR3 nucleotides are TGCGCCAGCAGCCAAGTATCGGGGATTAACTATGGCTACACCTTC.

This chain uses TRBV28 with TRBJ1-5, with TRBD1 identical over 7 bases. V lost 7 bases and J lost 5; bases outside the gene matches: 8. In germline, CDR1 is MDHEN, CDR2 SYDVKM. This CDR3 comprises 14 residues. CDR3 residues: CASKFRDRDQPQHF. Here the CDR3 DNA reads TGTGCCAGCAAGTTCCGGGACAGAGATCAGCCCCAGCATTTT.

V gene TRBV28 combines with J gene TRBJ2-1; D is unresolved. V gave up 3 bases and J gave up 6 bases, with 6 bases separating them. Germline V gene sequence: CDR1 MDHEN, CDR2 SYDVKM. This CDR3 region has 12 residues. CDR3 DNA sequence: TGTGCCAGCAGTTTCCAGTTCAATGAGCAGTTCTTC. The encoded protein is CASSFQFNEQFF.

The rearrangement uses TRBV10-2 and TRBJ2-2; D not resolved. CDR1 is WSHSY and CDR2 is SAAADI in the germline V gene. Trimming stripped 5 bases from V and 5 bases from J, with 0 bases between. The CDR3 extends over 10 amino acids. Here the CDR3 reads CASSTGELFF. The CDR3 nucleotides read TGCGCCAGCAGTACCGGGGAGCTGTTTTTT.

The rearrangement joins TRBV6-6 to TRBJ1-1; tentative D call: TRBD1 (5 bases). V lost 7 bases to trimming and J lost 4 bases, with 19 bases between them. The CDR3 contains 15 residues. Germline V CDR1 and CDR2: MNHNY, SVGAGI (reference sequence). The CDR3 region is CASTKNGALGTEAFF. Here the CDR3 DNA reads TGTGCCAGCACAAAAAACGGGGCGCTAGGCACTGAAGCTTTCTTT.

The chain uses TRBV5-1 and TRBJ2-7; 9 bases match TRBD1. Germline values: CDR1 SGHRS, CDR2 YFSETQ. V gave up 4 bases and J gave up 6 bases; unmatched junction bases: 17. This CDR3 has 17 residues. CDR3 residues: CASSPHNTGQGLSEQYF. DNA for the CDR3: TGCGCCAGCAGCCCGCATAATACGGGACAGGGTTTATCCGAGCAGTACTTC.

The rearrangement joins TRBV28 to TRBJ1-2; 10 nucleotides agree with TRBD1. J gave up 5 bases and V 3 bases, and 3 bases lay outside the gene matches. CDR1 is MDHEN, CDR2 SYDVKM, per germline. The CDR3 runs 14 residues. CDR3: CASSFGQGGYGYTF. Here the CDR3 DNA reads TGTGCCAGCAGTTTCGGACAGGGGGGATATGGCTACACCTTC.

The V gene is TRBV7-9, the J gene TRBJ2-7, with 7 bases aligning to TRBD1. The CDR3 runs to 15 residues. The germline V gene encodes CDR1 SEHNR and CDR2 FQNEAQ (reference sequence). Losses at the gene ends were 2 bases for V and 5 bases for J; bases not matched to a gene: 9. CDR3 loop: CASSLPEGAVDEQYF. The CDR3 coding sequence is TGTGCCAGCAGCTTACCCGAGGGGGCGGTCGACGAGCAGTACTTC.

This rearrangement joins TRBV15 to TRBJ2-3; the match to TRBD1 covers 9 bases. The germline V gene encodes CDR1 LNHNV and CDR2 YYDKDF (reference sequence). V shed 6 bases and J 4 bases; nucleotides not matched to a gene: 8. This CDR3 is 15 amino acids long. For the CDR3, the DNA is TGTGCCACCAGTACTTGGGACAGGGACGCAGATACGCAGTATTTT. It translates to CATSTWDRDADTQYF. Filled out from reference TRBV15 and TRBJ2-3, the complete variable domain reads DAMVIQNPRYQVTQFGKPVTLSCSQTLNHNVMYWYQQKSSQAPKLLFHYYDKDFNNEADTPDNFQSRRPNTSFCFLDIRSPGLGDTAMYLCATSTWDRDADTQYFGPGTRLTVL.

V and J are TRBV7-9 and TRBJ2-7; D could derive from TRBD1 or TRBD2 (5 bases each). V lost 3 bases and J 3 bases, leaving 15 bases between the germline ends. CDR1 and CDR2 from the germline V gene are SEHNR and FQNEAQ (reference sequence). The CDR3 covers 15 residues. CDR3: CASSFEGQGVYEQYF. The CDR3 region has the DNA TGTGCCAGCAGCTTCGAGGGCCAGGGTGTCTACGAGCAGTACTTC.

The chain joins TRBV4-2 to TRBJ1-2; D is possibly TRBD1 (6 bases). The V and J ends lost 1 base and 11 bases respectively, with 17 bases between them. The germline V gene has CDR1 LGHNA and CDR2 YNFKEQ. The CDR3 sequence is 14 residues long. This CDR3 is CASSQAWGGLFYTF. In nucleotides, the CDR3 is TGTGCCAGCAGCCAAGCCTGGGGGGGCCTTTTTTACACCTTC.

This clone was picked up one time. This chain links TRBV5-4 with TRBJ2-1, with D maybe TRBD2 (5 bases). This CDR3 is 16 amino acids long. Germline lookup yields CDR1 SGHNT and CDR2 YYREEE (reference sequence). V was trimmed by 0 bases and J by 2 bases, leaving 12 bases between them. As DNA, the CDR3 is TGTGCCAGCAGCTTGGATGGTCGGGATGCCTACAATGAGCAGTTCTTC. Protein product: CASSLDGRDAYNEQFF.

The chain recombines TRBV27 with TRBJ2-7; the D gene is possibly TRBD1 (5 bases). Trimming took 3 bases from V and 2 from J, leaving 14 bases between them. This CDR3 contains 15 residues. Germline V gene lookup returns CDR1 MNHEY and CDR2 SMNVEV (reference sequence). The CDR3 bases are TGTGCCAGCAGTTTTGGGGCAGGGCTAACCTACGAGCAGTACTTC. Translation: CASSFGAGLTYEQYF.

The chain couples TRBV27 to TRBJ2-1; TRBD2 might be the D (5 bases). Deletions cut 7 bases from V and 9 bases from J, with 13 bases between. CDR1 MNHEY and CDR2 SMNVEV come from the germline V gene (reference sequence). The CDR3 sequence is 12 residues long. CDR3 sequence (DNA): TGTGCCAGCAAAGAGGGTTGGGGTGAGCAGTTCTTC. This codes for CASKEGWGEQFF.

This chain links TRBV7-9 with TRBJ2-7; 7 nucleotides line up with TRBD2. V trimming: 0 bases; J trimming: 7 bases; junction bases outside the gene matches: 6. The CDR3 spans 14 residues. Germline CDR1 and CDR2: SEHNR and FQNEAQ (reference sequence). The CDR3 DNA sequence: TGTGCCAGCAGCTTAGCCCCTGCGGGGGATGAGCAGTACTTC. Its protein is CASSLAPAGDEQYF.

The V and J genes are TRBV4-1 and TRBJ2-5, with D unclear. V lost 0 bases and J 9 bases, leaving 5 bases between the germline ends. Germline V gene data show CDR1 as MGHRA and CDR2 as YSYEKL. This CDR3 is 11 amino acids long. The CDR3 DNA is TGCGCCAGCAGCCAAGAAAGGGCCCAGTACTTC. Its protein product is CASSQERAQYF.

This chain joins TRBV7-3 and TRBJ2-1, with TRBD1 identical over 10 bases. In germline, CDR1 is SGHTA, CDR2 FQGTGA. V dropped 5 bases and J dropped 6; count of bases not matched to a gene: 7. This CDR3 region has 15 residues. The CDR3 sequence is CASSVGTGAINEQFF. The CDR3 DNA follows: TGTGCCAGCAGCGTCGGGACAGGGGCAATCAATGAGCAGTTCTTC. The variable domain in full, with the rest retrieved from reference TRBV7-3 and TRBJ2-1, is GAGVSQTPSNKVTEKGKYVELRCDPISGHTALYWYRQSLGQGPEFLIYFQGTGAADDSGLPNDRFFAVRPEGSVSTLKIQRTERGDSAVYLCASSVGTGAINEQFFGPGTRLTVL.

The CDR3 sequence is CASSRGEGEGTGELFF. The CDR3, as DNA: TGCGCCAGCAGCCGAGGTGAGGGAGAGGGCACCGGGGAGCTGTTTTTT. The chain joins TRBV4-3 to TRBJ2-2, with TRBD2 as a possible D gene (5 bases). The CDR3 runs 16 residues. The V gene's germline CDR1 is LGHNA and CDR2 YSLEER. V shed 4 bases and J shed 4 bases, with 16 bases lying between them.

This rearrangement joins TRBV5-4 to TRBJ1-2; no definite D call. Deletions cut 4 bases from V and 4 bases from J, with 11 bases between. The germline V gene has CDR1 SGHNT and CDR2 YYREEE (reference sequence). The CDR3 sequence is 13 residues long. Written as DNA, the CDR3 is TGTGCCAGCAGCCTTCGTTTTAGCTATGGCTACACCTTC. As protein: CASSLRFSYGYTF.

In DNA, the CDR3 is TGTGCCAGCAGTCAAGGGACAGGGGCGGTAGAAAAACTGTTTTTT. The encoded protein is CASSQGTGAVEKLFF. This sequence joins TRBV6-6 and TRBJ1-4; 10 bases line up with TRBD1. The V gene's germline CDR1 is MNHNY and CDR2 SVGAGI (reference sequence). The CDR3 has 15 residues. V gave up 5 bases and J gave up 8 bases; unmatched junction bases: 8.

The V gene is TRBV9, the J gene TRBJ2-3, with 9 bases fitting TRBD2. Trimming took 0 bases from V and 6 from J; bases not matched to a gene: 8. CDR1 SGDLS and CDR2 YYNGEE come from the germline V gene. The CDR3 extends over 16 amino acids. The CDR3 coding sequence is TGTGCCAGCAGCGTAGATCTAGCGGGAACAGGGGATACGCAGTATTTT. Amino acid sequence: CASSVDLAGTGDTQYF. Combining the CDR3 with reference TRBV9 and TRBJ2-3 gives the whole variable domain DSGVTQTPKHLITATGQRVTLRCSPRSGDLSVYWYQQSLDQGLQFLIQYYNGEERAKGNILERFSAQQFPDLHSELNLSSLELGDSALYFCASSVDLAGTGDTQYFGPGTRLTVL.